This T cell receptor (beta chain) came from a study of blood T cell repertoires in COVID-19. Overall study: Acute and convalescent COVID-19 specimens originated in the United States, Italy and Spain.

Original data processing: Reference gene primer amplification gave nucleated cell count estimates. Sequenced by immunoSEQ multiplex PCR; TCRdb stores in-frame clones only, minus some. V, J and clone size derive from that table, while D and trimming were established from the DNA sequence. This sample yields 100,000 to 150,000 clones, of which roughly 69% are seen a single time; 2% to 2.5% belongs to the top ten. Germline CDR1 and CDR2: MGHRA and YSYEKL. V was shortened by 1 base and J by 4 bases, with 15 bases between the two germline ends. There are 16 residues in the CDR3. Sequences were obtained from peripheral blood. The chain employs TRBV4-1 and TRBJ2-3; tentatively, D is TRBD1 (7 bases). The sequence was obtained from a woman in her 70s with acute or convalescent COVID-19. CDR3 bases: TGCGCCAGCAGCCAAGGGCAGGGGGGACTTCCAGATACGCAGTATTTT. Translating gives CASSQGQGGLPDTQYF.